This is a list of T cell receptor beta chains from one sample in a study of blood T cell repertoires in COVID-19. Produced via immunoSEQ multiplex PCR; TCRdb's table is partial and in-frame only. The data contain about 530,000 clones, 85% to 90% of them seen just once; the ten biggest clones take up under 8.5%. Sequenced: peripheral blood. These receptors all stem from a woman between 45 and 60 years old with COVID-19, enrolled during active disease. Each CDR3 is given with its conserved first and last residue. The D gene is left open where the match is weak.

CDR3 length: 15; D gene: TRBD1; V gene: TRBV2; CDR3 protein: CASSFDRAANYGYTF
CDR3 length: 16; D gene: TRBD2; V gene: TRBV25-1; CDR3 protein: CASIPGGGGTYNEQFF
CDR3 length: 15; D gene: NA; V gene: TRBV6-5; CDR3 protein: CASSRDQGSGNTIYF
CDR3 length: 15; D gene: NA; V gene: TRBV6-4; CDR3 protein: CASSDTSVRVEEQYF
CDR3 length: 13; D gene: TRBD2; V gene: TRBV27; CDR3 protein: CASSSGGYNEQFF
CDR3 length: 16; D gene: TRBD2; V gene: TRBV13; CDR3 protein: CASSLRLAGTTGELFF
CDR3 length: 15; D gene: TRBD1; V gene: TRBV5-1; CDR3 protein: CASSLTGVPAYEQYF
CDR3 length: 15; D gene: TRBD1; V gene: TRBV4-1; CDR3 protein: CASSQNRDRRNGYTF
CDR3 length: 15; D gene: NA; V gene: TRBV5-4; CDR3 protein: CASSPGLGGVTEAFF
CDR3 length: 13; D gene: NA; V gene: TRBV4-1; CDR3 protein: CASSQEGAGRAFF
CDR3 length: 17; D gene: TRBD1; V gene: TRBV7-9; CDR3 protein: CASSLFVPGQGNQPQHF
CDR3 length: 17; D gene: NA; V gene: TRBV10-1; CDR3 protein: CASSGSDRTARNTEAFF
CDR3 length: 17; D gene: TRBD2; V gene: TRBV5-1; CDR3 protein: CASSLARASGGTGELFF
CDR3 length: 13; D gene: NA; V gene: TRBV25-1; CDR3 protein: CASSKVGGSPLHF
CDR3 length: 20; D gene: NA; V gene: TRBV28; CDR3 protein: CASTGGAGEMDRSYNSPLHF
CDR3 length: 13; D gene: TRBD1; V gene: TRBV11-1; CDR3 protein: CASNRDSAMALTF
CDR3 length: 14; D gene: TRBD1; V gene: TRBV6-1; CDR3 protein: CASSDTGDNYGYTF
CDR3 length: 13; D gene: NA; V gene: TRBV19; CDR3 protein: CASSIGYDYGYTF
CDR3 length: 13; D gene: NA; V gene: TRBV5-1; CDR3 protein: CASSFSSTDTQYF
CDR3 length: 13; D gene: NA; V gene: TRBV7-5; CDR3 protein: CASSRFLEVGYTF
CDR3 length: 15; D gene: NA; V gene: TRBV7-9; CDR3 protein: CASSSDSRVSYGYTF
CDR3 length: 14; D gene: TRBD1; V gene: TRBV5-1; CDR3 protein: CASSSGQGIAEAFF
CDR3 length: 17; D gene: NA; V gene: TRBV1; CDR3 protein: CTSSQLPSGRGRNTIYF
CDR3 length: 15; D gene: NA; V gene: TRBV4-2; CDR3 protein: CASSLQGTEDEKLFF
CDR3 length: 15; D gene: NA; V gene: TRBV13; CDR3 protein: CASSFGLARVNEQFF
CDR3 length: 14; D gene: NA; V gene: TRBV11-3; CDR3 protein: CASSDGGNTGELFF
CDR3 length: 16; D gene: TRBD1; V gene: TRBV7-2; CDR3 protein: CASSLEGTGAYNEQFF
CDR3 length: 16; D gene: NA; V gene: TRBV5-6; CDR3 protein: CASSSAGAVIPYEQYF
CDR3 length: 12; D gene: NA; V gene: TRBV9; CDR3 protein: CASSAGQNEQYF
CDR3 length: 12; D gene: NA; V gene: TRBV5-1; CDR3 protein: CASSWTGNGYTF
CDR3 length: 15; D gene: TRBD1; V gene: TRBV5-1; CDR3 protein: CASSLTGQTNYGYTF
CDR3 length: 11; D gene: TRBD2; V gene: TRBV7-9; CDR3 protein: CASSPPGGLVF
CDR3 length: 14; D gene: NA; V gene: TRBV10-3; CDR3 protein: CAIGLPGRNTEAFF
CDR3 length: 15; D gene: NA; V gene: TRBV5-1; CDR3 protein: CASTERADGGYGYTF
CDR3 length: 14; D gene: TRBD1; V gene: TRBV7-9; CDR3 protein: CASSLGQLVHSYTF
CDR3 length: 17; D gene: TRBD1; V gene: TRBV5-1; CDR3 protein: CASSLPPGQGILYEQYF
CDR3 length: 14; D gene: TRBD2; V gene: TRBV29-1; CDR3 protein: CSVGTSGGQETQYF
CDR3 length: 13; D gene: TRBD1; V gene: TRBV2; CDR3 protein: CASSRQGADGYTF
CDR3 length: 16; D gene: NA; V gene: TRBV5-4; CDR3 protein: CASSLGRARNQETQYF
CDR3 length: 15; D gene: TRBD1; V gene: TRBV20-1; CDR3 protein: CSASKGQGINQPQHF
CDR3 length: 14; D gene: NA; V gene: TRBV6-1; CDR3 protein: CASSDRGAAYEQYF
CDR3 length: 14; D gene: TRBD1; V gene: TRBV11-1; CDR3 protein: CASSSRQGSVGYTF
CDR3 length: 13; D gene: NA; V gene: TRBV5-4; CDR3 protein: CASSLYQGETQYF
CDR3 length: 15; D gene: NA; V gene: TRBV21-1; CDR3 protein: CASSSRQGDAYGYTF
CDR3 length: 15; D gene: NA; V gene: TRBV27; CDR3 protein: CASSLSRRGNYEQYF